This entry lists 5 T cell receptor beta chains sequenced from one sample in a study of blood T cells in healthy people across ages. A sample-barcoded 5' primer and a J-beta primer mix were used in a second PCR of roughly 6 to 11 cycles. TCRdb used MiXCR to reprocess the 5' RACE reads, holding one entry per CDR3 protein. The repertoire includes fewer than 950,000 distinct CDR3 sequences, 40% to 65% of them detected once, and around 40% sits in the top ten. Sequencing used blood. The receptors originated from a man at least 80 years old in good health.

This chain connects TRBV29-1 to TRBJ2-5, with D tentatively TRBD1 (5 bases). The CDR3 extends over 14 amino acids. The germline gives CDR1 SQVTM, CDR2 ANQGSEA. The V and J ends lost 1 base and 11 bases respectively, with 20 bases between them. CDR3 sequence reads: CSVEATGTYNEQYF. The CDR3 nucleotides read TGCAGCGTTGAAGCTACAGGAACCTACAATGAGCAGTACTTC.

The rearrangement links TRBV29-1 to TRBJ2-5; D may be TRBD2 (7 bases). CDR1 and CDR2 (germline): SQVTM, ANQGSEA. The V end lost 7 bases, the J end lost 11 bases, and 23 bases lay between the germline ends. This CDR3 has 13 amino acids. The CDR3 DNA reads TGCAGCGGTGGAGGGGGGAGGGGCAATGAGCAGTACTTC. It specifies CSGGGGRGNEQYF.

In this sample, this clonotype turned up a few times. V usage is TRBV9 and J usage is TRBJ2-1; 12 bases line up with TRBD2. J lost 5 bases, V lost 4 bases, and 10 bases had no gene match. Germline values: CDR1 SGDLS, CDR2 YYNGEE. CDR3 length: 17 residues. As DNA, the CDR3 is TGTGCCAGCAGCACACAGAGACTAGCGGGAGAAAACAATGAGCAGTTCTTC. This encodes CASSTQRLAGENNEQFF.

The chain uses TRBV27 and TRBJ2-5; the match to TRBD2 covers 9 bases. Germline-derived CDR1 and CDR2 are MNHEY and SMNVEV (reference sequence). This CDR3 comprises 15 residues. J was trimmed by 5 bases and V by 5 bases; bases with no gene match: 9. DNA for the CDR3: TGTGCCAGCAGTCTAAAGGGACTAGCTGGGGAGACCCAGTACTTC. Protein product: CASSLKGLAGETQYF.

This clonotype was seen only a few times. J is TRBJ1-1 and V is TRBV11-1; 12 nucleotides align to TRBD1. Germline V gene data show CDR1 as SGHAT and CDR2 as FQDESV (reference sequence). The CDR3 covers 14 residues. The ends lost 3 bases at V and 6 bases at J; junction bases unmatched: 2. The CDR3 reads CASSLGTGGPEAFF. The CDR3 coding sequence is TGTGCCAGCAGCTTGGGGACAGGGGGCCCTGAAGCTTTCTTT.